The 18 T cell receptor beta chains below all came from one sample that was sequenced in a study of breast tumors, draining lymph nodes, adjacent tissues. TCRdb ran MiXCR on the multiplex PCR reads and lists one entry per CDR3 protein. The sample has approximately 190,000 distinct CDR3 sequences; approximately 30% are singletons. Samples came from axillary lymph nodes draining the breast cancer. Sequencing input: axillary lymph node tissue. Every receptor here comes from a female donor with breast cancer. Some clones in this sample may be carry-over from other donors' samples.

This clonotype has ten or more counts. The DNA of the CDR3 is TGTGCCAGCAGTTCCTGGACTAGTCGCGAGCAGTACTTC. It is translated as CASSSWTSREQYF. The chain couples TRBV6-2 or TRBV6-3 to TRBJ2-7, with 7 bases lining up with TRBD2. This CDR3 is 13 amino acids long. Germline CDR1 and CDR2: MNHEY and SVGEGT. V was pared by 4 bases and J by 6 bases, with 6 bases of the junction left unmatched.

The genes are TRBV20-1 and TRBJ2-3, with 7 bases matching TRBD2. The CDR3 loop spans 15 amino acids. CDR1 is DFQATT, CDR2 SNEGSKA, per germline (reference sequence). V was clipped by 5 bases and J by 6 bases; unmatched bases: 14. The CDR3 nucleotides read TGCAGTGCTCCTAGCGGTTCCGTCCTTCAGGATACGCAGTATTTT. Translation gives CSAPSGSVLQDTQYF.

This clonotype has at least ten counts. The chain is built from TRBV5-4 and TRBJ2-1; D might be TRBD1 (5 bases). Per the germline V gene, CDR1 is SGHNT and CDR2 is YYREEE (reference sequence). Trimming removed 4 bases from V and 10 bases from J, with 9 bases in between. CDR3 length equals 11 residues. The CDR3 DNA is TGTGCCAGCAGCAGGGGCCCCGAGCAGTTCTTC. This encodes CASSRGPEQFF. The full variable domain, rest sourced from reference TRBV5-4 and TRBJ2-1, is ETGVTQSPTHLIKTRGQQVTLRCSSQSGHNTVSWYQQALGQGPQFIFQYYREEENGRGNFPPRFSGLQFPNYSSELNVNALELDDSALYLCASSRGPEQFFGPGTRLTVL.

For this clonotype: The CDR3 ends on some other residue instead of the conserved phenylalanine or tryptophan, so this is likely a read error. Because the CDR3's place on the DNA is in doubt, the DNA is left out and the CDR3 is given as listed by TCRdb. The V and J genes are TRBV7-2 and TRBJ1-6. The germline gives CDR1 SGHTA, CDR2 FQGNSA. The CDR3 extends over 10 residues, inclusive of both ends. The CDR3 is CASSLGIAGV.

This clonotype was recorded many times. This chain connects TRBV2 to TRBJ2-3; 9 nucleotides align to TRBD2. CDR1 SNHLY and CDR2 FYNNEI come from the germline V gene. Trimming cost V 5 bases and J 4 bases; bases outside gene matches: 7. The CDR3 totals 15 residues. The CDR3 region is CASSSLGGRADTQYF. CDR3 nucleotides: TGTGCCAGCAGTTCTCTAGGCGGGAGGGCAGATACGCAGTATTTT.

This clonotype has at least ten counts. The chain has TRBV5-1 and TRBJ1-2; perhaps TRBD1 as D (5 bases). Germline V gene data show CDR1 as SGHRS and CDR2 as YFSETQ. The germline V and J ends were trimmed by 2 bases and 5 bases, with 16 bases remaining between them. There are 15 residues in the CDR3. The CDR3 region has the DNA TGCGCCAGCAGCTTCACAGGAGGTTCGGGGTATGGCTACACCTTC. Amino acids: CASSFTGGSGYGYTF.

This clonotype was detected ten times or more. The CDR3 is CASSPISGTLEQYF. The CDR3 bases are TGTGCCAGCTCACCTATATCCGGGACCCTCGAGCAGTACTTC. V usage is TRBV18 and J usage is TRBJ2-7, with D perhaps given as TRBD1 or TRBD2 (5 bases each). V dropped 3 bases and J dropped 6 bases, with 15 bases sitting between them. The CDR3 is 14 residues long. Germline V gene data show CDR1 as KGHSH and CDR2 as LQKENI.

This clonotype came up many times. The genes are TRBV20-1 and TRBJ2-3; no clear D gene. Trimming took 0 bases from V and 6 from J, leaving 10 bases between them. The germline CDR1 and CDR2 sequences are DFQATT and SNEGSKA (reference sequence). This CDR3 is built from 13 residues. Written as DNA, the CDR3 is TGCAGTGCTAGAGATTCGTCGAGGGATACGCAGTATTTT. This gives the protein CSARDSSRDTQYF.

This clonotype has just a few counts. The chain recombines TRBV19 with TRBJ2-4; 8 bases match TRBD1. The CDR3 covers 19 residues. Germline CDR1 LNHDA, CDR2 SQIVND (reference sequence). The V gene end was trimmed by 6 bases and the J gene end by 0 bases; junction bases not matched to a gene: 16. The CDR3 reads CASRQHSTGGDLAKNIQYF. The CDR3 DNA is TGTGCCAGTAGGCAACACTCCACAGGGGGTGATCTAGCCAAAAACATTCAGTACTTC. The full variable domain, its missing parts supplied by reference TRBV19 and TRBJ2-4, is DGGITQSPKYLFRKEGQNVTLSCEQNLNHDAMYWYRQDPGQGLRLIYYSQIVNDFQKGDIAEGYSVSREKKESFPLTVTSAQKNPTAFYLCASRQHSTGGDLAKNIQYFGAGTRLSVL.

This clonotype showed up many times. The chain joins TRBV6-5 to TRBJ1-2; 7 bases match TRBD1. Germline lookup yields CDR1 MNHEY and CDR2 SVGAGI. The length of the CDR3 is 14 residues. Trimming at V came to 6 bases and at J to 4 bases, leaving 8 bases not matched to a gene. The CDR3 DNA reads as TGTGCCAGCAGACCGGGACAGAGGTTCTATGGCTACACCTTC. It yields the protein CASRPGQRFYGYTF.

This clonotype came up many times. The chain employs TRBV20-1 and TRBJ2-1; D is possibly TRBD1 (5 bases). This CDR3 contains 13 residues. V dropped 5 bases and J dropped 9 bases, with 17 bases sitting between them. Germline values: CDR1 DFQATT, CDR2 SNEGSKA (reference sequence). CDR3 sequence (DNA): TGCAGTGCTCCACAGGTTCGGGCGCGTGAGCAGTTCTTC. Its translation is CSAPQVRAREQFF.

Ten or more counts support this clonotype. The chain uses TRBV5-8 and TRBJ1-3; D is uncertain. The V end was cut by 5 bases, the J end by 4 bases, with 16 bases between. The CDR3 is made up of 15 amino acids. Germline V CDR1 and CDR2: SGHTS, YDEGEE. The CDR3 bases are TGTGCCAGCAGTCTTGACCCGGGAGGGGGAAACACCATATATTTT. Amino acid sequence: CASSLDPGGGNTIYF.

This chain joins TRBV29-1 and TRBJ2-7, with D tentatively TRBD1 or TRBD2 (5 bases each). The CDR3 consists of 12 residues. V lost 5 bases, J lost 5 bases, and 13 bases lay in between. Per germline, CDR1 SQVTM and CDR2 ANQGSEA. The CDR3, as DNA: TGCAGCGTTAAGTCCCGGGACCACGAGCAGTACTTC. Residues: CSVKSRDHEQYF.

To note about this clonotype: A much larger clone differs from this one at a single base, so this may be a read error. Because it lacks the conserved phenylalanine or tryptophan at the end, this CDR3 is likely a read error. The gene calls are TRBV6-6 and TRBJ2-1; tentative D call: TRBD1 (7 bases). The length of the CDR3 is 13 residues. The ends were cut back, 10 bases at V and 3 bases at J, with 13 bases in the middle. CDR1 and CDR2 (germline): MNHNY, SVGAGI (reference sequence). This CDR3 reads CAIQGGDYNEQFL. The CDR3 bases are TGTGCCATCCAGGGGGGTGACTACAATGAGCAGTTCCTC.

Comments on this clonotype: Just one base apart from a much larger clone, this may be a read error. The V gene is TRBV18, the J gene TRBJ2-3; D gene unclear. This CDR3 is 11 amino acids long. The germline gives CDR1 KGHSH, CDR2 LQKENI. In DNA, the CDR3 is TGTGCCGGCTCAACCTCAGATACGCAGTATTTT. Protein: CAGSTSDTQYF.

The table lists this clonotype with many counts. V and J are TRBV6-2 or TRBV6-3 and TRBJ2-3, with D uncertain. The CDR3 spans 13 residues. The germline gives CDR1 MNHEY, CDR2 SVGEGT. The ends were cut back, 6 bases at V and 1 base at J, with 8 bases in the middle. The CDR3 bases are TGTGCCAGCAGCGGATATCGCACAGATACGCAGTATTTT. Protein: CASSGYRTDTQYF.

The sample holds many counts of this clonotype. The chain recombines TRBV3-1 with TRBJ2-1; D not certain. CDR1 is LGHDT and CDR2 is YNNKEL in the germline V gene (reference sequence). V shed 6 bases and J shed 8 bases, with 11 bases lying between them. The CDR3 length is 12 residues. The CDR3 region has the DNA TGTGCCAGCAGGGGAATGGGCGATGAGCAGTTCTTC. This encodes CASRGMGDEQFF.

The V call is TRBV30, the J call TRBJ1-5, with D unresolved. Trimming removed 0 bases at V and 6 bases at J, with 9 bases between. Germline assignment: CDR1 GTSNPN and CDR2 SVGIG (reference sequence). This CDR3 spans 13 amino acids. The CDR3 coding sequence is TGTGCCTGGAGTGTGGGATACGCTCAGCCCCAGCATTTT. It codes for CAWSVGYAQPQHF.